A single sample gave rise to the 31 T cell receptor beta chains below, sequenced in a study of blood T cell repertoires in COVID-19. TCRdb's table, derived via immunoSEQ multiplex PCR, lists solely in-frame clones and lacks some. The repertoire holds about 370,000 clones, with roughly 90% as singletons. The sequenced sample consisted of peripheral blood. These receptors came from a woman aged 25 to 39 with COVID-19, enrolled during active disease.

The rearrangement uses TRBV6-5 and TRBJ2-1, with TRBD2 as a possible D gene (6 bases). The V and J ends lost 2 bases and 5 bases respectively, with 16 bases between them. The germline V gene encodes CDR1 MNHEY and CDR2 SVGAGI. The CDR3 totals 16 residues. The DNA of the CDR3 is TGTGCCAGCAGTTACGGACTTCGGGAGACAGACAATGAGCAGTTCTTC. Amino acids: CASSYGLRETDNEQFF.

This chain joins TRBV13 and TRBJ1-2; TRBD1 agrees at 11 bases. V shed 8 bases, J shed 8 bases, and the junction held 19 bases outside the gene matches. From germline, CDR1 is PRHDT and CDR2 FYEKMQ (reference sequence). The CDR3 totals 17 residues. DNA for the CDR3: TGTGCCAGCCTCCAAATTGGCGGGGGACAGGGGGTTAAGGGCTACACCTTC. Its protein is CASLQIGGGQGVKGYTF.

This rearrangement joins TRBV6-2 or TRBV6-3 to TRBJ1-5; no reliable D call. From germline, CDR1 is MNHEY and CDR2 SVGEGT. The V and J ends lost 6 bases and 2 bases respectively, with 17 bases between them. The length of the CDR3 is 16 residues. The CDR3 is CASSLSTWRGNQPQHF. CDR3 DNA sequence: TGTGCCAGCAGCCTCTCCACGTGGAGGGGCAATCAGCCCCAGCATTTT.

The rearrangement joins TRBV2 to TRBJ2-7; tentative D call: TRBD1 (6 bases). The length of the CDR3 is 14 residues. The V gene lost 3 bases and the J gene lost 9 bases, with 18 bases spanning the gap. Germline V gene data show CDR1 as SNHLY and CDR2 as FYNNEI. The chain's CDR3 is CASSEDSPSAGQYF. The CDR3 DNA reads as TGTGCCAGCAGTGAGGACAGCCCCTCCGCGGGGCAGTACTTC.

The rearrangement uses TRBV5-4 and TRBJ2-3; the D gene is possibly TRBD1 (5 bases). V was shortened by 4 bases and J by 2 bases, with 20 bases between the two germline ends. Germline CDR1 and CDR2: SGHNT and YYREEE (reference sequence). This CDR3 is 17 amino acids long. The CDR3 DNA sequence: TGTGCCAGCAGCCCGATGGGTAGACAGCATTTCACAGATACGCAGTATTTT. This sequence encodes CASSPMGRQHFTDTQYF. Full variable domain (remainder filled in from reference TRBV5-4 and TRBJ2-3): ETGVTQSPTHLIKTRGQQVTLRCSSQSGHNTVSWYQQALGQGPQFIFQYYREEENGRGNFPPRFSGLQFPNYSSELNVNALELDDSALYLCASSPMGRQHFTDTQYFGPGTRLTVL.

This chain's CDR3 is CASSLGDTYNEQFF. The CDR3 DNA sequence: TGCGCCAGCAGCTTGGGGGACACCTACAATGAGCAGTTCTTC. This sequence joins TRBV5-1 and TRBJ2-1, with D maybe TRBD1 (6 bases). Germline CDR1 reads SGHRS; CDR2 reads YFSETQ. With 0 bases removed from V and 2 bases from J, the gap between germline ends came to 6 bases. CDR3 length equals 14 residues.

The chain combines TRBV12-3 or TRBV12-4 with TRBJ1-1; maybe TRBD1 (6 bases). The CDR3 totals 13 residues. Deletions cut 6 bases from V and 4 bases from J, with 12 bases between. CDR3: CASSSGVVTEAFF. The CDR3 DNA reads TGTGCCAGCAGCTCAGGGGTGGTCACTGAAGCTTTCTTT.

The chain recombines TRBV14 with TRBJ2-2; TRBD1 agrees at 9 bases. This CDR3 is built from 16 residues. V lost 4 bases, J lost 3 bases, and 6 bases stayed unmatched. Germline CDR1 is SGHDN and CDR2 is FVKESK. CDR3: CASSRAGTGYTGELFF. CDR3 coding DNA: TGTGCCAGCAGCCGAGCCGGGACAGGGTACACCGGGGAGCTGTTTTTT.

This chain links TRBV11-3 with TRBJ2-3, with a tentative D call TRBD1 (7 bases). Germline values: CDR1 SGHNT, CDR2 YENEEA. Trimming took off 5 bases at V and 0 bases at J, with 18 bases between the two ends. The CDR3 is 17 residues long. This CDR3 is CASSRRGTAVSTDTQYF. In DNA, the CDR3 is TGTGCCAGCAGCCGCCGGGGGACAGCCGTTAGCACAGATACGCAGTATTTT.

The CDR3 here is CASADRLRLADANTGELFF. The CDR3 bases are TGTGCCAGCGCGGACCGCCTTCGGTTAGCGGACGCGAACACCGGGGAGCTGTTTTTT. The rearrangement uses TRBV5-4 and TRBJ2-2; a possible D gene is TRBD2 (6 bases). The CDR3 consists of 19 residues. CDR1 is SGHNT, CDR2 YYREEE, per germline (reference sequence). Trimming stripped 7 bases from V and 0 bases from J, with 25 bases between.

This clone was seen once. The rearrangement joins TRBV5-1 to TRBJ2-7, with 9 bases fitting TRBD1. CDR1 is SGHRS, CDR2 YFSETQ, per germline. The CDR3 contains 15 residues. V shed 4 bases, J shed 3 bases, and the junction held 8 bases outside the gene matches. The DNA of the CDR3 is TGCGCCAGCAGCGAGGGACAGGGCGGGTTCTACGAGCAGTACGTC. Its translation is CASSEGQGGFYEQYV.

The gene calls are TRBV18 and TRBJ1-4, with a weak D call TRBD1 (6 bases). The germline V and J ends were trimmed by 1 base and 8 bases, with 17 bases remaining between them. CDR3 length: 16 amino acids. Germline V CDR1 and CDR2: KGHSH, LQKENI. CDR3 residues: CASSPQNGAGVEKLFF. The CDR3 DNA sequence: TGTGCCAGCTCACCACAGAACGGGGCAGGGGTCGAAAAACTGTTTTTT.

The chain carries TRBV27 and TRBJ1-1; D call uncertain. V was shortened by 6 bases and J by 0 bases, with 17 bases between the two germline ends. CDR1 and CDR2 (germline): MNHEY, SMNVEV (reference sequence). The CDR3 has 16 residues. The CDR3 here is CASSLHVAQVNTEAFF. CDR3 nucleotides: TGTGCCAGCAGCTTACATGTGGCCCAAGTGAACACTGAAGCTTTCTTT.

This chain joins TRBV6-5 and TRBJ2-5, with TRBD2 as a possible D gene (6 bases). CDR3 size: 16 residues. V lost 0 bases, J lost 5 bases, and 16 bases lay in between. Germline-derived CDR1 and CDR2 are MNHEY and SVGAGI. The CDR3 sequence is CASSYSGGVVGETQYF. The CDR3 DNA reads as TGTGCCAGCAGTTACTCGGGCGGGGTAGTAGGTGAGACCCAGTACTTC.

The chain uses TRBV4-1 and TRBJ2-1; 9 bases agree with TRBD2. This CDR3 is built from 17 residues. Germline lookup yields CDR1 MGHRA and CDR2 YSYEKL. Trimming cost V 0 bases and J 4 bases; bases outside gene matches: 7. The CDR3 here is CASSQERGLAGYNEQFF. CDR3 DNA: TGCGCCAGCAGCCAAGAAAGGGGTCTAGCGGGGTACAATGAGCAGTTCTTC.

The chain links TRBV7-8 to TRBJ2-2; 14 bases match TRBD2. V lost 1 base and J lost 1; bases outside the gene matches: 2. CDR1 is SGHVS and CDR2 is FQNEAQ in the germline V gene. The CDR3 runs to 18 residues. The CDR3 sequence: CASSLGLAGGLNTGELFF. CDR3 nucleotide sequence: TGTGCCAGCAGCTTAGGACTAGCGGGGGGGTTGAACACCGGGGAGCTGTTTTTT.

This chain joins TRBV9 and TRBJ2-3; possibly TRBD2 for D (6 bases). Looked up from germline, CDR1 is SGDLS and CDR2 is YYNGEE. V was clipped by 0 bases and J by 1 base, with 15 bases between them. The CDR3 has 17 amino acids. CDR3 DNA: TGTGCCAGCAGCGTAGACGGACTAACGGGCGGCACAGATACGCAGTATTTT. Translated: CASSVDGLTGGTDTQYF.

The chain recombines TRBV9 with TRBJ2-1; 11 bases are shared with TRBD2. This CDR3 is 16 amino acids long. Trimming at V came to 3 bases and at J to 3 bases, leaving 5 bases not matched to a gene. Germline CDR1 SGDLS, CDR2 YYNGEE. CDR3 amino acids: CASSATSGVFYNEQFF. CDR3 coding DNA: TGTGCCAGCAGCGCGACTAGCGGGGTCTTCTACAATGAGCAGTTCTTC.

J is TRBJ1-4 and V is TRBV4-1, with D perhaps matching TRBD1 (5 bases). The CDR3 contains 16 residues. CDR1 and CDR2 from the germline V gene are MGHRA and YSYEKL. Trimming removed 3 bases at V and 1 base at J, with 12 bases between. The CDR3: CASSHVLGRTNEKLFF. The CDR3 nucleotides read TGCGCCAGCAGCCATGTCTTGGGGCGAACTAATGAAAAACTGTTTTTT.

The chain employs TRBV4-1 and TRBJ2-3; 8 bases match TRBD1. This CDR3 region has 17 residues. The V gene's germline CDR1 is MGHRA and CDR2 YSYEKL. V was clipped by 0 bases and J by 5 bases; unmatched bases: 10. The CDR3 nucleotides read TGCGCCAGCAGCCAAGAAGTCCGGACAGGGTACTTAGATACGCAGTATTTT. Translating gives CASSQEVRTGYLDTQYF.

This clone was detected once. The CDR3 reads CASSPQQGNEKLFF. As DNA, the CDR3 is TGTGCCAGCTCACCACAACAGGGAAATGAAAAACTGTTTTTT. The gene calls are TRBV18 and TRBJ1-4; TRBD1 is a possible D gene (6 bases). V dropped 1 base and J dropped 5 bases, with 8 bases sitting between them. The length of the CDR3 is 14 residues. Germline CDR1 reads KGHSH; CDR2 reads LQKENI.

The CDR3 sequence: CASSRPQGGETQYF. CDR3 nucleotides: TGTGCCAGCAGCCGCCCACAGGGGGGAGAGACCCAGTACTTC. The chain links TRBV3-1 (or the pseudogene TRBV3-2) to TRBJ2-5; 8 nucleotides match TRBD1. V gave up 4 bases and J gave up 4 bases; unmatched junction bases: 5. Germline loops: CDR1 LGHDT, CDR2 YNNKEL (reference sequence). CDR3 length: 14 residues.

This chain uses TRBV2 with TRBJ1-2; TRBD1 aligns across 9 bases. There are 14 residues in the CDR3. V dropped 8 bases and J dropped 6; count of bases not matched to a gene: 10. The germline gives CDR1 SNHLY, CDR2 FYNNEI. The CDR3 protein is CASRAFRTGDGYTF. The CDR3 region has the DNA TGTGCCAGCCGAGCATTTAGGACAGGGGATGGCTACACCTTC.

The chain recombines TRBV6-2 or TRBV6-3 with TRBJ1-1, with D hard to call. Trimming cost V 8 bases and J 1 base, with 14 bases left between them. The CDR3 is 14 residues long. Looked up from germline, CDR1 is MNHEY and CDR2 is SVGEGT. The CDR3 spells CASGSRSKNTEAFF. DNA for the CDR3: TGTGCCAGCGGTTCTCGGTCTAAGAACACTGAAGCTTTCTTT.

DNA for the CDR3: TGTGCCAGTAGTATTACTAGGATAGGAGCAGATACGCAGTATTTT. Its translation: CASSITRIGADTQYF. J is TRBJ2-3 and V is TRBV19, with D tentatively TRBD2 (5 bases). V was trimmed by 3 bases and J by 4 bases, leaving 14 bases between them. The V gene's germline CDR1 is LNHDA and CDR2 SQIVND (reference sequence). This CDR3 contains 15 residues.

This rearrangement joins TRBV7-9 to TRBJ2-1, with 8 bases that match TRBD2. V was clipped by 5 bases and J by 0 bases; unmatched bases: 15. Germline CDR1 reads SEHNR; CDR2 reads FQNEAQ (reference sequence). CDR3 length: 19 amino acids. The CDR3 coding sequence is TGTGCCAGCAGCACCAGGGGATTAGCGGGACGGAGCTCCTACAATGAGCAGTTCTTC. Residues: CASSTRGLAGRSSYNEQFF.

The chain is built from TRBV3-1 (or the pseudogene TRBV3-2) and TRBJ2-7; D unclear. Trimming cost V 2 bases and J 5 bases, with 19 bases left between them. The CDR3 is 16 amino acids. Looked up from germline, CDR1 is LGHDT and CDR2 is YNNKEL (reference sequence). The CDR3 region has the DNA TGTGCCAGCAGCCAATGGTTGACACCGAACCCGAACGAGCAGTACTTC. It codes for CASSQWLTPNPNEQYF.

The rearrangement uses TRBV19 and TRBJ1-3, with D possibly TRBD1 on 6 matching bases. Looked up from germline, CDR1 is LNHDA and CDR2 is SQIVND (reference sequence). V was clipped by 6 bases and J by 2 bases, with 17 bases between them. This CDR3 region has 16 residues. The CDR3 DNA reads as TGTGCCAGTAGCACGGTGGCCAGGGGTGCTGGAAACACCATATATTTT. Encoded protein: CASSTVARGAGNTIYF.

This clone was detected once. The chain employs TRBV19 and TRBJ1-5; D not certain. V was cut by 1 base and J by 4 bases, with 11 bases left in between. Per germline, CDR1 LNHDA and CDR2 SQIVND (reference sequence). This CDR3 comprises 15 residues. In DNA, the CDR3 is TGTGCCAGTAGTATAGTTCGGGAGGTAAATCAGCCCCAGCATTTT. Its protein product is CASSIVREVNQPQHF.

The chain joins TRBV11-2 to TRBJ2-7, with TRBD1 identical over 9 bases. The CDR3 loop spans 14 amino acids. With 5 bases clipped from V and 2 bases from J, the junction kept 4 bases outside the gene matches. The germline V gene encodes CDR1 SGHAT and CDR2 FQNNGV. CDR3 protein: CASSLRTGAYEQYV. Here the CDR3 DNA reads TGTGCCAGCAGCCTACGGACAGGGGCCTACGAGCAGTACGTC.

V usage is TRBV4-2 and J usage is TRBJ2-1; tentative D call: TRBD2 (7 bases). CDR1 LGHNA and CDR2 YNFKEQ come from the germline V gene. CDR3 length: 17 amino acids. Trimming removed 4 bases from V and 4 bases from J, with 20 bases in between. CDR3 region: CASSLHGGGSDYNEQFF. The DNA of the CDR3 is TGTGCCAGCAGCCTCCATGGGGGCGGGAGCGATTACAATGAGCAGTTCTTC.